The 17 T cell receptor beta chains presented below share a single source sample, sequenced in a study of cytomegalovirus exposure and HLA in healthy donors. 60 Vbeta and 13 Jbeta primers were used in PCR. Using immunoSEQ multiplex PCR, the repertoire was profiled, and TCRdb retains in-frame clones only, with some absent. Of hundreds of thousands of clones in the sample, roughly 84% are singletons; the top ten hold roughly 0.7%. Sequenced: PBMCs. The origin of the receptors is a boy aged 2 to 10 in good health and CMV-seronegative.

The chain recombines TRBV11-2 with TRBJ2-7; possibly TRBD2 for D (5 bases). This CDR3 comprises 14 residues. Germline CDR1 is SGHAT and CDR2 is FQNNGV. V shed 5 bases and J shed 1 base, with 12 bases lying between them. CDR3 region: CASSRESSSYEQYF. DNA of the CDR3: TGTGCCAGCAGCCGGGAATCTTCGTCCTACGAGCAGTACTTC.

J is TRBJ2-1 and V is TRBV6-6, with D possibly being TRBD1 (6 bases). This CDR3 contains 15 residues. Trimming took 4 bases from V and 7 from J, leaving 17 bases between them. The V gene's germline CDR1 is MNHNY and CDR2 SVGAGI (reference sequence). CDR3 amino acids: CASSSRDNGKNEQFF. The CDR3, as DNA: TGTGCCAGCAGTTCCCGGGACAACGGGAAGAATGAGCAGTTCTTC.

The CDR3 region is CASSAPDLGGACVQYF. The DNA for the CDR3 is TGTGCCAGCAGTGCACCAGACCTAGGGGGGGCTTGCGTTCAGTACTTC. The J gene is TRBJ2-4, the V gene TRBV6-1, with D perhaps matching TRBD2 (7 bases). Germline-derived CDR1 and CDR2 are MNHNS and SASEGT. This CDR3 comprises 16 residues. V was shortened by 4 bases and J by 11 bases, with 24 bases between the two germline ends.

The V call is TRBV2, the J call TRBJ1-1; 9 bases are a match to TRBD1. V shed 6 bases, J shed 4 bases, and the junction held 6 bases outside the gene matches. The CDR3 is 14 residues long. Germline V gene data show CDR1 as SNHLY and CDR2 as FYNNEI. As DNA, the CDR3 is TGTGCCAGCAGGGAGACAGGGGGAGGCACTGAAGCTTTCTTT. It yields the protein CASRETGGGTEAFF.

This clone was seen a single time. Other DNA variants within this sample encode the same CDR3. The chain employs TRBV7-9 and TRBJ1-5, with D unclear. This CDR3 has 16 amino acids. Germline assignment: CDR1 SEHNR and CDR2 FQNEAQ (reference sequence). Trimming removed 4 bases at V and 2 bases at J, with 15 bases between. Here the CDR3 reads CASSSLEGSGNQPQHF. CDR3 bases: TGTGCCAGCAGCTCCTTAGAGGGTTCGGGCAATCAGCCCCAGCATTTT. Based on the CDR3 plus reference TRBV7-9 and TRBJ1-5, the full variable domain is DTGVSQNPRHKITKRGQNVTFRCDPISEHNRLYWYRQTLGQGPEFLTYFQNEAQLEKSRLLSDRFSAERPKGSFSTLEIQRTEQGDSAMYLCASSSLEGSGNQPQHFGDGTRLSIL.

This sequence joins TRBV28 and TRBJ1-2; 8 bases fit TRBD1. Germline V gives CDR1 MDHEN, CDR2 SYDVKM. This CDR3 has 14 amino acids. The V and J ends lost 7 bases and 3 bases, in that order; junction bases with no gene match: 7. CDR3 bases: TGTGCCAGCAATGGGGCAGGGGGCTACTATGGCTACACCTTC. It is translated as CASNGAGGYYGYTF.

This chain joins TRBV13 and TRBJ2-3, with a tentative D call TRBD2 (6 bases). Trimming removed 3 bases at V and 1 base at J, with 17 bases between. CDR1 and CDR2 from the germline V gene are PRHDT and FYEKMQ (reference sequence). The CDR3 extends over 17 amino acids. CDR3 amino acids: CASSFRVEGKGTDTQYF. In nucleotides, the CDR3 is TGTGCCAGCAGCTTTCGGGTGGAGGGCAAAGGCACAGATACGCAGTATTTT. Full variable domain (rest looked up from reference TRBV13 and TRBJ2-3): AAGVIQSPRHLIKEKRETATLKCYPIPRHDTVYWYQQGPGQDPQFLISFYEKMQSDKGSIPDRFSAQQFSDYHSELNMSSLELGDSALYFCASSFRVEGKGTDTQYFGPGTRLTVL.

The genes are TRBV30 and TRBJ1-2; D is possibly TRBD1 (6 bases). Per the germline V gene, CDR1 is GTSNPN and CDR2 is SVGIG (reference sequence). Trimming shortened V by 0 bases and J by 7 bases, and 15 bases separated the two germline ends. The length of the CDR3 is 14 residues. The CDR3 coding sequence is TGTGCCTGGAGTGTTATAATGGGGGCCGGTGGCTACACCTTC. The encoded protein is CAWSVIMGAGGYTF.

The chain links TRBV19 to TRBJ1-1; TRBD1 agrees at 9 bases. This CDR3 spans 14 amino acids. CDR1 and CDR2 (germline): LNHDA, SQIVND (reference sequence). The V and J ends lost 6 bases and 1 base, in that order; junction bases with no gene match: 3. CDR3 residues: CASSLDRGNTEAFF. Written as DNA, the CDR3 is TGTGCCAGTAGCCTGGACAGGGGGAACACTGAAGCTTTCTTT.

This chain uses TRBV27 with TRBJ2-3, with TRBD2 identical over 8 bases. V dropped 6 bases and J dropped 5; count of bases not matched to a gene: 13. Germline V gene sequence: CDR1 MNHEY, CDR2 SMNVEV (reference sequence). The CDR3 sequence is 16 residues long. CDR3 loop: CASSLSTGGRVDTQYF. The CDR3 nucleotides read TGTGCCAGCAGCCTCTCAACGGGGGGGCGGGTAGATACGCAGTATTTT.

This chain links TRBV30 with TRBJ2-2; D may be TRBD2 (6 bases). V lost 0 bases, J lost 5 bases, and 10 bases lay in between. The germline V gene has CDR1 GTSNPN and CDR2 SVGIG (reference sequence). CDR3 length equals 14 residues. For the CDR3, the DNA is TGTGCCTGGAGTGTGGGAGGTGGGACCGGGGAGCTGTTTTTT. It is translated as CAWSVGGGTGELFF. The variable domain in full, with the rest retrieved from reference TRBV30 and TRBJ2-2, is SQTIHQWPATLVQPVGSPLSLECTVEGTSNPNLYWYRQAAGRGLQLLFYSVGIGQISSEVPQNLSASRPQDRQFILSSKKLLLSDSGFYLCAWSVGGGTGELFFGEGSRLTVL.

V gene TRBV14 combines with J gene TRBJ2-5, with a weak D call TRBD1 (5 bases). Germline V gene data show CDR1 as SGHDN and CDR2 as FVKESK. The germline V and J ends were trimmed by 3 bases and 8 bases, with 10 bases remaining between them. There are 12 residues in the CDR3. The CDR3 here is CASSQQGTTQYF. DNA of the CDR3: TGTGCCAGCAGCCAGCAGGGTACAACCCAGTACTTC.

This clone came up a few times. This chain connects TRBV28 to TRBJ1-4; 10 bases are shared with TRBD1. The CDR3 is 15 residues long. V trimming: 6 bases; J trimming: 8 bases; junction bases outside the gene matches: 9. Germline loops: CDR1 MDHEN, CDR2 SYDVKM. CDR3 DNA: TGTGCCAGCAGACACATCGGGACAGGGGAGGAAAAACTGTTTTTT. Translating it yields CASRHIGTGEEKLFF.

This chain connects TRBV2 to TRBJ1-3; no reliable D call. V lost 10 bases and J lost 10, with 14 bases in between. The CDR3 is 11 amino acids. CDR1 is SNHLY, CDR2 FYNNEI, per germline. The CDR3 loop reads CATDVGGTIYF. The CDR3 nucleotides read TGTGCCACGGACGTAGGAGGGACCATATATTTT.

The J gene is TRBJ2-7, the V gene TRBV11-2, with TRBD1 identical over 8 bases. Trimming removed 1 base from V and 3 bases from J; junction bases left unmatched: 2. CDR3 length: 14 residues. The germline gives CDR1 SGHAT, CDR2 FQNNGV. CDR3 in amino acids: CASSLGTGIYEQYF. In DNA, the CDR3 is TGTGCCAGCAGCTTAGGGACAGGGATCTACGAGCAGTACTTC.

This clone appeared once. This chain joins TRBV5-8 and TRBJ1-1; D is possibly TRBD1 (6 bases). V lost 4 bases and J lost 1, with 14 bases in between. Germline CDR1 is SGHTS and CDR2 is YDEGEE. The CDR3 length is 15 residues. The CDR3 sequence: CASSQRQARNTEAFF. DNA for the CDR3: TGTGCCAGCAGCCAGAGACAGGCTAGGAACACTGAAGCTTTCTTT.

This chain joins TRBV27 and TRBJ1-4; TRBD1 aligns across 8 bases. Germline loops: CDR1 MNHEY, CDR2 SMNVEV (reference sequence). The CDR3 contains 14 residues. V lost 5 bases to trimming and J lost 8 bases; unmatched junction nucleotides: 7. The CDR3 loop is CASSLGQGYEKLFF. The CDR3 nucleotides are TGTGCCAGCAGTCTCGGACAGGGATACGAAAAACTGTTTTTT.